These 19 T cell receptor beta chains were all obtained from the same sample, sequenced in a study of CD8+ T cells in alopecia areata. TCR sequencing used cDNA made by reverse transcription of extracted RNA. Profiled with immunoSEQ multiplex PCR; TCRdb holds only in-frame clones, not every one. Of under 40,000 clones in the sample, roughly 53% were seen once. Sorting of CD4+ cells into CD25+CD127- cells was carried out for about 5 patients. Sequencing was carried out using CD4+ Tregs sorted from blood. The receptors were sampled from a human donor with alopecia areata.

The sample holds a few counts of this clone. The chain carries TRBV11-2 and TRBJ2-7, with D unresolved. The germline V gene encodes CDR1 SGHAT and CDR2 FQNNGV. The CDR3 has 12 residues. V dropped 1 base and J dropped 6 bases, with 7 bases sitting between them. CDR3 amino acids: CASSLGPTEQYF. The CDR3 DNA reads TGTGCCAGCAGCTTAGGCCCCACCGAGCAGTACTTC.

This clone has only a few counts. The chain uses TRBV19 and TRBJ1-2; no clear D gene. CDR1 is LNHDA and CDR2 is SQIVND in the germline V gene (reference sequence). V lost 2 bases to trimming and J lost 4 bases, with 8 bases between them. The CDR3 consists of 13 residues. In DNA form, the CDR3 reads TGTGCCAGTAGTATAACGTCAGCCTATGGCTACACCTTC. Translating gives CASSITSAYGYTF.

The chain has TRBV7-2 and TRBJ1-3; D gene uncertain. This CDR3 is 13 amino acids long. Germline CDR1 SGHTA, CDR2 FQGNSA. The V end was cut by 1 base, the J end by 3 bases, with 4 bases between. CDR3 amino acids: CASSLGNGNTIYF. In DNA, the CDR3 is TGTGCCAGCAGCTTAGGGAATGGAAACACCATATATTTT.

This clone is medium-sized within its sample. A read error may account for a junction end that differs from germline. The chain couples TRBV7-9 to TRBJ2-3, with TRBD1 as a possible D gene (5 bases). The germline V gene encodes CDR1 SEHNR and CDR2 FQNEAQ (reference sequence). This CDR3 is built from 16 residues. The CDR3 bases are TGTGCCAGCACCTTAGCAAATCGCCAGGGCAGTGATACGCAGTATTTT. Translation: CASTLANRQGSDTQYF.

In its sample, this clone is medium-sized. Within the sample, other DNA sequences also encode this same CDR3. The V gene is TRBV7-2, the J gene TRBJ2-7; D gene unclear. This CDR3 has 13 residues. The V and J ends lost 5 bases and 0 bases respectively, with 8 bases between them. The germline CDR1 and CDR2 sequences are SGHTA and FQGNSA. The CDR3 reads CASSTSNSYEQYF. DNA of the CDR3: TGTGCCAGCAGCACAAGTAACTCCTACGAGCAGTACTTC. The full variable domain, rest sourced from reference TRBV7-2 and TRBJ2-7, is GAGVSQSPSNKVTEKGKDVELRCDPISGHTALYWYRQSLGQGLEFLIYFQGNSAPDKSGLPSDRFSAERTGGSVSTLTIQRTQQEDSAVYLCASSTSNSYEQYFGPGTRLTVT.

This chain joins TRBV4-2 and TRBJ2-7; 15 nucleotides line up with TRBD2. Germline V CDR1 and CDR2: LGHNA, YNFKEQ. With V trimmed by 4 bases and J by 4 bases, 5 bases remained unmatched. This CDR3 spans 16 amino acids. CDR3 nucleotide sequence: TGTGCCAGCAGCCCGATAGGACTAGCGGGAGGGTACGAGCAGTACTTC. It encodes CASSPIGLAGGYEQYF.

This clone was seen more than once but under ten times. The chain is built from TRBV7-2 and TRBJ1-1; D not resolved. Germline CDR1 is SGHTA and CDR2 is FQGNSA. V was cut by 7 bases and J by 6 bases, with 15 bases left in between. This CDR3 has 13 amino acids. CDR3 residues: CASTLGRVAEAFF. Here the CDR3 DNA reads TGTGCCAGCACCCTAGGCCGGGTAGCTGAAGCTTTCTTT.

This chain joins TRBV5-4 and TRBJ1-2, with TRBD1 as a possible D gene (5 bases). The V gene's germline CDR1 is SGHNT and CDR2 YYREEE (reference sequence). The CDR3 covers 15 residues. V shed 0 bases and J shed 3 bases, with 12 bases lying between them. The DNA for the CDR3 is TGTGCCAGCAGCTTGGGACGACCAGGGTACTATGGCTACACCTTC. Translation gives CASSLGRPGYYGYTF. The full variable domain, with the rest looked up from reference TRBV5-4 and TRBJ1-2, is ETGVTQSPTHLIKTRGQQVTLRCSSQSGHNTVSWYQQALGQGPQFIFQYYREEENGRGNFPPRFSGLQFPNYSSELNVNALELDDSALYLCASSLGRPGYYGYTFGSGTRLTVV.

The chain is built from TRBV20-1 and TRBJ2-3; D remains unclear. Germline assignment: CDR1 DFQATT and CDR2 SNEGSKA (reference sequence). The V end was cut by 5 bases, the J end by 0 bases, with 3 bases between. The CDR3 sequence is 11 residues long. CDR3 sequence (DNA): TGCAGTGCTGGCAGCACAGATACGCAGTATTTT. This sequence encodes CSAGSTDTQYF.

This clone turned up a few times. The chain carries TRBV5-1 and TRBJ2-4, with 8 bases aligning to TRBD1. Germline lookup yields CDR1 SGHRS and CDR2 YFSETQ. This CDR3 contains 17 residues. V shed 2 bases, J shed 7 bases, and the junction held 14 bases outside the gene matches. CDR3: CASSFPGGGLLPNIQYF. The CDR3 nucleotides read TGCGCCAGCAGCTTCCCAGGGGGCGGTCTCCTTCCGAACATTCAGTACTTC.

The J gene is TRBJ1-2, the V gene TRBV7-9; D unclear. V was pared by 5 bases and J by 0 bases, with 16 bases between. The CDR3 has 16 residues. Germline CDR1 and CDR2: SEHNR and FQNEAQ (reference sequence). The CDR3 protein is CASSRSVVGANYGYTF. In DNA form, the CDR3 reads TGTGCCAGCAGCCGGTCGGTCGTTGGGGCTAACTATGGCTACACCTTC.

The rearrangement joins TRBV18 to TRBJ1-6, with TRBD1 as a possible D gene (5 bases). Germline lookup yields CDR1 KGHSH and CDR2 LQKENI. The CDR3 consists of 15 residues. V shed 6 bases and J shed 4 bases, with 13 bases lying between them. For the CDR3, the DNA is TGTGCCAGCTCTTCAGGGCCCCCTTATAATTCACCCCTCCACTTT. It codes for CASSSGPPYNSPLHF.

This clone was found once. V usage is TRBV5-1 and J usage is TRBJ2-1; 11 bases align to TRBD2. Germline V CDR1 and CDR2: SGHRS, YFSETQ. The CDR3 is made up of 17 amino acids. V lost 3 bases and J lost 7; bases outside the gene matches: 12. The CDR3 loop reads CASSSRLAGRRWNEQFF. CDR3 sequence (DNA): TGCGCCAGCAGCTCACGACTAGCGGGGAGGAGATGGAATGAGCAGTTCTTC. Filled out from reference TRBV5-1 and TRBJ2-1, the complete variable domain reads KAGVTQTPRYLIKTRGQQVTLSCSPISGHRSVSWYQQTPGQGLQFLFEYFSETQRNKGNFPGRFSGRQFSNSRSEMNVSTLELGDSALYLCASSSRLAGRRWNEQFFGPGTRLTVL.

This clone was recorded a few times. The rearrangement links TRBV4-1 to TRBJ2-1, with D hard to call. The CDR3 sequence is 16 residues long. Germline CDR1 and CDR2: MGHRA and YSYEKL. The germline V and J ends were trimmed by 1 base and 2 bases, with 12 bases remaining between them. The CDR3 DNA reads TGCGCCAGCAGCCAAGGACCTACTACGACCTACAATGAGCAGTTCTTC. As protein: CASSQGPTTTYNEQFF.

By proportion, this clone is medium-sized. The chain couples TRBV19 to TRBJ2-1, with D possibly being TRBD1 (5 bases). Trimming shortened V by 8 bases and J by 2 bases, and 13 bases separated the two germline ends. CDR1 and CDR2 (germline): LNHDA, SQIVND (reference sequence). CDR3 size: 14 residues. The DNA for the CDR3 is TGTGCCAGTGGGTTAGCAGGGACCTACAATGAGCAGTTCTTC. This sequence encodes CASGLAGTYNEQFF.

This CDR3 reads CASSPDRFISYEQYF. CDR3 DNA: TGTGCCAGCAGCCCGGACAGGTTCATCTCCTACGAGCAGTACTTC. The gene calls are TRBV11-2 and TRBJ2-7; 7 positions agree with TRBD1. Germline loops: CDR1 SGHAT, CDR2 FQNNGV. The V and J ends lost 5 bases and 0 bases, in that order; junction bases with no gene match: 7. The length of the CDR3 is 15 residues.

This clone was detected a few times. The rearrangement joins TRBV7-9 to TRBJ2-1; D is possibly TRBD1 (6 bases). Germline V gene data show CDR1 as SEHNR and CDR2 as FQNEAQ (reference sequence). The CDR3 totals 14 residues. The germline V and J ends were trimmed by 4 bases and 8 bases, with 15 bases remaining between them. The CDR3 coding sequence is TGTGCCAGCAGCTCCCAGGCAGGGGTCCATGAGCAGTTCTTC. This codes for CASSSQAGVHEQFF.

The V call is TRBV4-3, the J call TRBJ1-1; perhaps TRBD1 as D (5 bases). Trimming pared 6 bases from V and 0 bases from J, leaving 11 bases between. The V gene's germline CDR1 is LGHNA and CDR2 YSLEER. The CDR3 sequence is 14 residues long. The CDR3: CASSRDRMNTEAFF. The CDR3 DNA follows: TGCGCCAGCAGTCGGGACCGAATGAACACTGAAGCTTTCTTT.

J is TRBJ2-7 and V is TRBV5-8; 11 bases map to TRBD1. J gave up 2 bases and V 0 bases, and 10 bases lay outside the gene matches. This CDR3 comprises 18 residues. Germline-derived CDR1 and CDR2 are SGHTS and YDEGEE. This CDR3 is CASSLGVLRDRGTYEQYF. In nucleotides, the CDR3 is TGTGCCAGCAGCTTGGGGGTTTTAAGGGACAGGGGGACCTACGAGCAGTACTTC.